This TCR beta chain came from a study of shared clonotypes between healthy human individuals. As for the study in general: Ranging from 18 to 49 in age, donors were a couple of women and three men.

Study outcomes and limitations: Generation of non-shared clonotypes was less probable than generation of clonotypes shared by all four donors. The naive CD4 repertoires of a few donors were compared, and approximately 5% of clonotypes were shared.

It was into CD45RA+ naive and CD45RA-negative memory subsets that the CD4+ cells were split. As to this clone: Antigen specificity is unknown.

Germline CDR1 MDHEN, CDR2 SYDVKM. The CDR3 contains 13 residues. The ends were cut back, 5 bases at V and 2 bases at J, with 10 bases in the middle. TCRdb's table, derived via immunoSEQ multiplex PCR, lists solely in-frame clones and lacks some. This table holds some 2,500,000 clones, over 85% found once. The origin of this receptor is a man aged 18-30 years in good health. Some clones in this sample may be carry-over from other donors' samples. Specimen: naive CD4+ T cells from PBMCs. Subset meaning: CD45RA+ positively selected. The gene calls are TRBV28 and TRBJ2-7, with D hard to call. In DNA form, the CDR3 reads TGTGCCAGCAGTCAACGGATTCCCTACGAGCAGTACTTC. As protein: CASSQRIPYEQYF.